What follows describes a single T cell receptor beta chain. Study members were between about 18 and 95 years old and lived in roughly 24 US regions. Clinical history as reported by participants underpinned cohort assignment. The record originates from a study of blood T cell repertoires in COVID-19. Across the whole study: T cells, B-cell-depleted T cells, or PBMCs provided the cDNA or gDNA that served as material.

Original processing methods: Nucleated cell number was recorded as an estimate derived from reference gene primer amplification. Profiled with immunoSEQ multiplex PCR; TCRdb holds only in-frame clones, not every one. V, J and clone size were drawn from that table, and D and trimming were deduced from the DNA. The sample lists about 220,000 clones; over 65% were seen once. Germline V CDR1 and CDR2: SGHTS, YDEGEE. This CDR3 contains 13 residues. V lost 7 bases to trimming and J lost 4 bases, with 12 bases between them. Sequencing was done on a sample of PBMCs or T cells enriched from blood (not recorded which). V usage is TRBV5-8 and J usage is TRBJ1-5, with a tentative D call TRBD1 (5 bases). This TCR came from a woman aged 55-69 years who had recovered from COVID-19. The CDR3 sequence is CASGQGGNQPQHF. The CDR3 bases are TGTGCCAGCGGCCAGGGAGGAAATCAGCCCCAGCATTTT.